One sample yielded the 20 T cell receptor beta chains listed below, sequenced in a study of CD8 T cells in ankylosing spondylitis. No cognate antigen is known for these TCRs. TCRdb passed the 5' RACE reads through MiXCR, listing each CDR3 protein once. The profile shows around 450,000 distinct CDR3 sequences, roughly 26% of them singletons. Study results and limitations: A TCR beta motif of fewer than ten highly homologous variants seemed to mark ankylosing spondylitis blood.

Material: blood, either unsorted or a sorted T cell fraction (not recorded which). All receptors derive from a male donor with ankylosing spondylitis.

This clonotype has a handful of counts. This sequence joins TRBV12-3 or TRBV12-4 and TRBJ2-1; perhaps TRBD1 as D (7 bases). Trimming cost V 5 bases and J 15 bases, with 17 bases left between them. This CDR3 region has 12 residues. CDR3 in amino acids: CASSTQGGRRFF. For the CDR3, the DNA is TGTGCCAGCAGTACCCAGGGGGGACGGCGGTTCTTC.

This clonotype was recorded a few times. The genes are TRBV10-3 and TRBJ2-1; TRBD2 might be the D (6 bases). Germline lookup yields CDR1 ENHRY and CDR2 SYGVKD. V was clipped by 3 bases and J by 4 bases, with 16 bases between them. CDR3 length: 16 residues. The DNA for the CDR3 is TGTGCCATCAGTGACTCCGGGACCGGAGGGTACAATGAGCAGTTCTTC. This sequence encodes CAISDSGTGGYNEQFF.

There are a few counts of this clonotype. The V and J genes are TRBV10-3 and TRBJ2-7; the match to TRBD1 covers 7 bases. The V segment lost 8 bases and the J segment 3 bases; nucleotides outside the gene matches: 4. The CDR3 has 12 residues. Germline V gives CDR1 ENHRY, CDR2 SYGVKD. The CDR3 DNA reads as TGTGCCATCGGGGGACAGCACTACGAGCAGTACTTC. Translation gives CAIGGQHYEQYF.

This clonotype was seen more than once but under ten times. This chain joins TRBV29-1 and TRBJ1-5; tentatively, D is TRBD1 (6 bases). Germline loops: CDR1 SQVTM, CDR2 ANQGSEA. The V and J ends lost 6 bases and 5 bases respectively, with 14 bases between them. CDR3 length equals 13 residues. CDR3 in amino acids: CSVRGQYDQPQHF. The CDR3 DNA reads TGCAGCGTCAGGGGTCAGTACGATCAGCCCCAGCATTTT.

The genes are TRBV20-1 and TRBJ2-7, with D unclear. V lost 3 bases, J lost 0 bases, and 12 bases lay in between. This CDR3 spans 14 amino acids. Per germline, CDR1 DFQATT and CDR2 SNEGSKA (reference sequence). This CDR3 is CSASPEPTSYEQYF. Here the CDR3 DNA reads TGCAGTGCTAGTCCGGAGCCGACCTCCTACGAGCAGTACTTC.

This clonotype was recorded a few times. The chain has TRBV27 and TRBJ2-5; 7 bases fit TRBD1. The V gene's germline CDR1 is MNHEY and CDR2 SMNVEV (reference sequence). This CDR3 comprises 13 residues. V trimming: 6 bases; J trimming: 5 bases; junction bases outside the gene matches: 6. The CDR3 sequence is CASRTGYFETQYF. The CDR3 DNA reads as TGTGCCAGCAGGACAGGGTATTTCGAGACCCAGTACTTC.

The V and J genes are TRBV30 and TRBJ2-4; TRBD1 aligns across 9 bases. The J segment lost 7 bases and the V segment lost 2 bases, leaving 9 bases of the junction unmatched. The germline gives CDR1 GTSNPN, CDR2 SVGIG (reference sequence). CDR3 length equals 15 residues. This CDR3 reads CAWSPGQGLSNIQYF. CDR3 DNA sequence: TGTGCCTGGAGTCCGGGACAGGGTCTCTCGAACATTCAGTACTTC.

The V call is TRBV10-1, the J call TRBJ2-3; a possible D gene is TRBD2 (5 bases). This CDR3 has 15 residues. Looked up from germline, CDR1 is WNHNN and CDR2 is SYGVQD (reference sequence). With 2 bases removed from V and 4 bases from J, the gap between germline ends came to 13 bases. CDR3 amino acids: CASSEGGPGADTQYF. The CDR3 DNA reads TGCGCCAGCAGTGAGGGCGGGCCCGGGGCAGATACGCAGTATTTT.

In its sample, this clonotype was seen a few times. CDR3 coding DNA: TGCAGTGCTAGAAGGCGACGGGAGTCTCACAATGAGCAGTTCTTC. It is translated as CSARRRRESHNEQFF. The chain carries TRBV20-1 and TRBJ2-1, with D perhaps TRBD2 (6 bases). Trimming cost V 2 bases and J 5 bases, with 16 bases left between them. CDR1 and CDR2 from the germline V gene are DFQATT and SNEGSKA (reference sequence). The CDR3 has 15 amino acids.

The CDR3 protein is CATSDKSGTGFGYTF. The CDR3 DNA follows: TGTGCCACCAGTGATAAATCCGGGACAGGGTTCGGCTACACCTTC. This chain links TRBV24-1 with TRBJ1-2; 9 bases map to TRBD1. V trimming: 3 bases; J trimming: 8 bases; junction bases outside the gene matches: 9. In germline, CDR1 is KGHDR, CDR2 SFDVKD. CDR3 length equals 15 residues.

The table lists this clonotype with a few counts. CDR3 nucleotides: TGTGCCAGCAGCCTGGGGGACCTATATGGCTACACCTTC. Translation: CASSLGDLYGYTF. J is TRBJ1-2 and V is TRBV5-4, with D perhaps TRBD1 (5 bases). The V end lost 4 bases, the J end lost 5 bases, and 12 bases lay between the germline ends. Germline V gives CDR1 SGHNT, CDR2 YYREEE (reference sequence). The CDR3 consists of 13 residues.

The J gene is TRBJ1-1, the V gene TRBV5-5; D gene ambiguous. The V end was cut by 4 bases, the J end by 1 base, with 11 bases between. The CDR3 runs to 14 residues. The germline CDR1 and CDR2 sequences are SGHKS and YYEKEE (reference sequence). CDR3 bases: TGTGCCAGCAGCCCCCAGTCGTCGAACACTGAAGCTTTCTTT. It translates to CASSPQSSNTEAFF.

The CDR3 DNA reads TGTGCCAGCAGCTTGGGACAGAGCCTTGACTCTGGGGCCAACGTCCTGACTTTC. This sequence encodes CASSLGQSLDSGANVLTF. The rearrangement joins TRBV11-1 to TRBJ2-6; 7 nucleotides agree with TRBD1. Per the germline V gene, CDR1 is SGHAT and CDR2 is FQDESV (reference sequence). V shed 3 bases and J 0 bases; nucleotides not matched to a gene: 8. This CDR3 region has 18 residues. The variable domain in full, completed from reference TRBV11-1 and TRBJ2-6, reads EAEVAQSPRYKITEKSQAVAFWCDPISGHATLYWYRQILGQGPELLVQFQDESVVDDSQLPKDRFSAERLKGVDSTLKIQPAELGDSAMYLCASSLGQSLDSGANVLTFGAGSRLTVL.

In its sample, this clonotype was seen a few times. The chain couples TRBV7-9 to TRBJ2-1, with D unclear. The CDR3 covers 14 residues. CDR1 SEHNR and CDR2 FQNEAQ come from the germline V gene (reference sequence). V lost 4 bases and J lost 5, with 12 bases in between. CDR3 nucleotide sequence: TGTGCCAGCAGCTCGGTTGGGGATCACAATGAGCAGTTCTTC. This gives the protein CASSSVGDHNEQFF.

The chain joins TRBV5-1 to TRBJ2-3, with D perhaps TRBD1 (5 bases). V was cut by 0 bases and J by 7 bases, with 6 bases left in between. CDR3 size: 12 residues. CDR1 is SGHRS, CDR2 YFSETQ, per germline. CDR3 nucleotide sequence: TGCGCCAGCAGCTTGGGGGGCAATACGCAGTATTTT. It codes for CASSLGGNTQYF.

The rearrangement joins TRBV18 to TRBJ2-3; 15 bases match TRBD2. Germline V lookup: CDR1 KGHSH, CDR2 LQKENI. The CDR3 contains 16 residues. V gave up 2 bases and J gave up 6 bases; unmatched junction bases: 3. CDR3 residues: CASSPGGLAGGDTQYF. The CDR3 nucleotides are TGTGCCAGCTCACCAGGCGGACTAGCGGGAGGGGATACGCAGTATTTT. The full variable domain, rest sourced from reference TRBV18 and TRBJ2-3, is NAGVMQNPRHLVRRRGQEARLRCSPMKGHSHVYWYRQLPEEGLKFMVYLQKENIIDESGMPKERFSAEFPKEGPSILRIQQVVRGDSAAYFCASSPGGLAGGDTQYFGPGTRLTVL.

The chain has TRBV6-1 and TRBJ1-2; 7 bases line up with TRBD1. In germline, CDR1 is MNHNS, CDR2 SASEGT. The CDR3 is 15 residues long. J gave up 0 bases and V 9 bases, and 10 bases lay outside the gene matches. DNA of the CDR3: TGTGCCAGTGAGGACCGGGACAGAGCTAACTATGGCTACACCTTC. Translation gives CASEDRDRANYGYTF.

The table lists this clonotype with a few counts. The chain links TRBV12-3 or TRBV12-4 to TRBJ1-6; D unresolved. The V end lost 1 base, the J end lost 7 bases, and 5 bases lay between the germline ends. The CDR3 totals 13 residues. The CDR3, as DNA: TGTGCCAGCAGTTTAGAGTTAAATTCACCCCTCCACTTT. Its translation: CASSLELNSPLHF.

This clonotype was recorded a few times. The J gene is TRBJ2-4, the V gene TRBV4-1; D not certain. V was shortened by 3 bases and J by 0 bases, with 15 bases between the two germline ends. CDR1 and CDR2 (germline): MGHRA, YSYEKL. This CDR3 spans 17 amino acids. In DNA form, the CDR3 reads TGCGCCAGCAGCCAGCCAAGTAGTCCGTTAGCCAAAAACATTCAGTACTTC. It specifies CASSQPSSPLAKNIQYF.

This clonotype was seen a handful of times. The rearrangement uses TRBV20-1 and TRBJ2-1, with D perhaps TRBD1 (7 bases). Germline-derived CDR1 and CDR2 are DFQATT and SNEGSKA (reference sequence). The CDR3 is 16 residues long. The V end was cut by 5 bases, the J end by 5 bases, with 22 bases between. CDR3 sequence: CSASGGGHSRDNEQFF. The CDR3 nucleotides are TGCAGTGCTTCAGGGGGAGGCCATAGCCGGGACAATGAGCAGTTCTTC.